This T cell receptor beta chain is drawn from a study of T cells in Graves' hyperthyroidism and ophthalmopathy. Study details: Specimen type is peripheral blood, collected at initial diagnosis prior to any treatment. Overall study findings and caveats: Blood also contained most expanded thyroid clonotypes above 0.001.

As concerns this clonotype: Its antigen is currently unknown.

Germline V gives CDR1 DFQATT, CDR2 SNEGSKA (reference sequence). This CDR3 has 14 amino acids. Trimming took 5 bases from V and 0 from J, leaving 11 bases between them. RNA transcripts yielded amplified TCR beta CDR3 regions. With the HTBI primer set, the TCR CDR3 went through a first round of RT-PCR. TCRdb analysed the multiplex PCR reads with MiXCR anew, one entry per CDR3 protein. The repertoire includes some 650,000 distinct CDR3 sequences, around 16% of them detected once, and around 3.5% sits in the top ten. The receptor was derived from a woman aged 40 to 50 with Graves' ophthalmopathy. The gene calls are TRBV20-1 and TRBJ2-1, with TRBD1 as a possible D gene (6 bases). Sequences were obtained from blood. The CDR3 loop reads CSASDRGSYNEQFF. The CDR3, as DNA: TGCAGTGCTTCGGACAGAGGCTCCTACAATGAGCAGTTCTTC.